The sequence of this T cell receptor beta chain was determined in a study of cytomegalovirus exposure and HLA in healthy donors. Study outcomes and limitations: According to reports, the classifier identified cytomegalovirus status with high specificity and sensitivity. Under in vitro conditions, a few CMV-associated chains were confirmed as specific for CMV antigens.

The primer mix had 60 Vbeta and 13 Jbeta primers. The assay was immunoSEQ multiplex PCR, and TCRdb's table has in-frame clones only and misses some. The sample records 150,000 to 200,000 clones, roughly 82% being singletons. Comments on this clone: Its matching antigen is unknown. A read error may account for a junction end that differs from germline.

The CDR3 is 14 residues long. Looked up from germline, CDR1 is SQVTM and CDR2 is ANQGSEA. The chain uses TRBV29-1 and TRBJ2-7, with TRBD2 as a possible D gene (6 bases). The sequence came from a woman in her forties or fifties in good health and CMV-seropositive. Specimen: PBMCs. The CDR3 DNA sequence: TGCAGCGTTGAAGATGGGAGGTACTCCTACGAACAGTACTTC. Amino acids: CSVEDGRYSYEQYF.